This T cell receptor (beta chain) was sequenced for a study of T cell changes during pregnancy in multiple sclerosis. Losses at the gene ends were 4 bases for V and 5 bases for J; bases not matched to a gene: 12. The CDR3 contains 16 residues. The method was immunoSEQ multiplex PCR; TCRdb's version includes in-frame clones alone and lacks a portion of them. The repertoire holds about 72,000 clones, with about 90% as singletons. The source is a female donor with multiple sclerosis, enrolled in a pregnancy study. The sample here was peripheral blood, taken in the second trimester of pregnancy. The chain has TRBV6-7 and TRBJ2-7, with 9 bases that match TRBD1. TRBV6-7 is annotated as an ORF whose role is uncertain. CDR3 bases: TGTGCCAGCAGTTGTTCGGTCGGGACAGGGCGAAACGAGCAGTACTTC. Translation gives CASSCSVGTGRNEQYF.